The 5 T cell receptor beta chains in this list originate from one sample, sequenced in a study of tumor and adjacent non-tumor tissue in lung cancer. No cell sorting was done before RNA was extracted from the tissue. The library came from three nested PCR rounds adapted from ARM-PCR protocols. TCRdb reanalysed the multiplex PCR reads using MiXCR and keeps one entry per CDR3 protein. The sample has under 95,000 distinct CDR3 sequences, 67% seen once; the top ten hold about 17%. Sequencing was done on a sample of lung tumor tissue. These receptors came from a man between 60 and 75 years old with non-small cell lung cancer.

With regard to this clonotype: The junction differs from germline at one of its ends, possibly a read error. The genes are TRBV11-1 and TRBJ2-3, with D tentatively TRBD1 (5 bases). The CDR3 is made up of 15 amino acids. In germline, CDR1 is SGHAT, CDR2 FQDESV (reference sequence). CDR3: CANSLTRVLSDMQYF. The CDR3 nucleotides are TGTGCCAACAGCTTGACCAGGGTACTGTCGGATATGCAGTATTTT.

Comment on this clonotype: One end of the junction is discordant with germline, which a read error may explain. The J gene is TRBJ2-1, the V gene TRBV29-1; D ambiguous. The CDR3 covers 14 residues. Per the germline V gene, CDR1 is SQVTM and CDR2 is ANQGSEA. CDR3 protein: CSVGAPRSYNEQFF. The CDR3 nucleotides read TGCAGTGTTGGAGCGCCCCGCTCCTACAATGAGCAGTTCTTC.

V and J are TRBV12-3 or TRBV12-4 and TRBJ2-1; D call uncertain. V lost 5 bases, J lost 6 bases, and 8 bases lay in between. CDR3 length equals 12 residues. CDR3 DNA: TGTGCCAGCAGTCTTGCTCGCAATGAGCAGTTCTTC. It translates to CASSLARNEQFF.

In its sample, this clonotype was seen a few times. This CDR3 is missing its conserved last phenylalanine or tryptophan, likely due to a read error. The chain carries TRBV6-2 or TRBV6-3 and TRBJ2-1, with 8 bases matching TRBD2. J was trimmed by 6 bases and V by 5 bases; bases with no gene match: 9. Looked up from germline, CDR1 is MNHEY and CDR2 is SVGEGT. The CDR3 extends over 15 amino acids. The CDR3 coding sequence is TGTGCCAGCAGTCCGGGACTAGGCAATACCAATGAGCAGTTCATC. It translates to CASSPGLGNTNEQFI.

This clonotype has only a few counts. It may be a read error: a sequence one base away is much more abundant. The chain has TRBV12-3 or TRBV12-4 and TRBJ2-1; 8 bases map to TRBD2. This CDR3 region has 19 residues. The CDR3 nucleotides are TGTGCCAGCAGTTTTCAGCGGGAGCCCACTTTTAACTCCTACAATGGGCAGTTCTTC. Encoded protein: CASSFQREPTFNSYNGQFF.